A single sample gave rise to the 28 T cell receptor beta chains below, sequenced in a study of T cell changes during pregnancy in multiple sclerosis. Using immunoSEQ multiplex PCR, the repertoire was profiled, and TCRdb retains in-frame clones only, with some absent. The sample includes fewer than 60,000 clones, about 89% of them seen just once. Here the sequenced sample was CD8+ T cells from peripheral blood mononuclear cells, taken after pregnancy. The receptors here all came from a female donor with multiple sclerosis, enrolled in a pregnancy study.

V gene TRBV11-3 combines with J gene TRBJ2-5; perhaps TRBD2 as D (5 bases). This CDR3 region has 13 residues. Trimming stripped 3 bases from V and 5 bases from J, with 10 bases between. Per germline, CDR1 SGHNT and CDR2 YENEEA. The DNA for the CDR3 is TGTGCCAGCAGCTTTCCCGGCGGGGAGACCCAGTACTTC. It is translated as CASSFPGGETQYF.

This chain joins TRBV6-1 and TRBJ1-5, with D perhaps TRBD1 (5 bases). The V and J ends lost 5 bases and 5 bases respectively, with 10 bases between them. The germline V gene encodes CDR1 MNHNS and CDR2 SASEGT. The length of the CDR3 is 13 residues. The CDR3 region has the DNA TGTGCCAGCAGTCAAGGGGCTTATCAGCCCCAGCATTTT. This encodes CASSQGAYQPQHF.

This rearrangement joins TRBV11-2 to TRBJ2-3; the D is unclear. The CDR3 consists of 13 residues. CDR1 SGHAT and CDR2 FQNNGV come from the germline V gene. Trimming took off 0 bases at V and 6 bases at J, with 7 bases between the two ends. CDR3 nucleotides: TGTGCCAGCAGCTTAGAGAGTATTGATACGCAGTATTTT. Protein product: CASSLESIDTQYF.

V and J are TRBV9 and TRBJ2-2, with TRBD2 matching over 13 bases. The germline V gene encodes CDR1 SGDLS and CDR2 YYNGEE. Trimming at V came to 4 bases and at J to 0 bases, leaving 9 bases not matched to a gene. CDR3 length equals 19 residues. The CDR3 loop reads CASSSRLAGGTTNTGELFF. CDR3 in DNA: TGTGCCAGCAGCTCCCGACTAGCGGGGGGTACGACGAACACCGGGGAGCTGTTTTTT.

This chain joins TRBV11-3 and TRBJ2-1; 7 bases align to TRBD2. Germline CDR1 SGHNT, CDR2 YENEEA. V gave up 5 bases and J gave up 5 bases; unmatched junction bases: 9. CDR3 length equals 15 residues. CDR3 sequence (DNA): TGTGCCAGCAGCCCCACGGGGGGAACAAACAATGAGCAGTTCTTC. It specifies CASSPTGGTNNEQFF.

DNA for the CDR3: TGTGCGGTTAAGTCGGTCTATGGCTACACCTTC. Translation: CAVKSVYGYTF. The chain carries TRBV27 and TRBJ1-2, with D unresolved. CDR1 and CDR2 (germline): MNHEY, SMNVEV (reference sequence). The CDR3 is made up of 11 amino acids.

V and J are TRBV4-2 and TRBJ2-7, with 8 bases matching TRBD1. Germline lookup yields CDR1 LGHNA and CDR2 YNFKEQ. Germline trimming cut 0 bases from V and 0 bases from J; bases unmatched to any gene: 7. The CDR3 sequence is 17 residues long. CDR3 nucleotide sequence: TGTGCCAGCAGCCAAGAATGGGGACAGGAGTACTCCTACGAGCAGTACTTC. Translating gives CASSQEWGQEYSYEQYF.

Note on this clone: Germline and junction disagree at one end, which may indicate a read error. The chain combines TRBV15 with TRBJ1-4; 7 bases are a match to TRBD1. Germline V gene data show CDR1 as LNHNV and CDR2 as YYDKDF (reference sequence). This CDR3 is built from 11 residues. CDR3 loop: CATSAATGTVF. Here the CDR3 DNA reads TGTGCCACCAGCGCCGCAACCGGGACAGTTTTT.

This clone was counted once. The chain employs TRBV27 and TRBJ1-1; D is ambiguous. CDR1 and CDR2 from the germline V gene are MNHEY and SMNVEV (reference sequence). V was trimmed by 5 bases and J by 1 base, leaving 14 bases between them. The CDR3 contains 15 residues. The CDR3, as DNA: TGTGCCAGCAGTACCCGGGAGTCGGGGAACACTGAAGCTTTCTTT. This sequence encodes CASSTRESGNTEAFF.

The V gene is TRBV30, the J gene TRBJ1-4; D might be TRBD1 (5 bases). Germline V gene data show CDR1 as GTSNPN and CDR2 as SVGIG (reference sequence). The V gene lost 4 bases and the J gene lost 0 bases, with 12 bases spanning the gap. The CDR3 has 15 residues. The CDR3 region is CAWTRTGATNEKLFF. CDR3 DNA: TGTGCCTGGACCCGCACAGGAGCAACTAATGAAAAACTGTTTTTT.

V is TRBV9 and J is TRBJ2-4; 7 bases are a match to TRBD2. Germline V CDR1 and CDR2: SGDLS, YYNGEE. V dropped 0 bases and J dropped 2; count of bases not matched to a gene: 2. The CDR3 loop spans 15 amino acids. The CDR3, as DNA: TGTGCCAGCAGCGTAGGGGAGGGGCCCAAAAACATTCAGTACTTC. It is translated as CASSVGEGPKNIQYF.

The rearrangement uses TRBV6-1 and TRBJ1-1; TRBD1 aligns across 8 bases. Looked up from germline, CDR1 is MNHNS and CDR2 is SASEGT. CDR3 length equals 12 residues. Losses at the gene ends were 9 bases for V and 1 base for J; bases not matched to a gene: 1. CDR3 bases: TGTGCCAGTGGGACAGGGAACACTGAAGCTTTCTTT. It encodes CASGTGNTEAFF.

The chain employs TRBV11-2 and TRBJ2-5; TRBD1 is a possible D gene (5 bases). The germline gives CDR1 SGHAT, CDR2 FQNNGV. The CDR3 length is 15 residues. Deletions cut 1 base from V and 5 bases from J, with 14 bases between. The CDR3 bases are TGTGCCAGCAGCTTAGGAACAGGTCCCCTGGAGACCCAGTACTTC. Its protein product is CASSLGTGPLETQYF.

The chain combines TRBV9 with TRBJ1-1, with 12 bases aligning to TRBD1. This CDR3 contains 15 residues. CDR1 is SGDLS and CDR2 is YYNGEE in the germline V gene. J lost 10 bases, V lost 0 bases, and 7 bases had no gene match. The CDR3 here is CASSVGGTGGRGAFF. The CDR3 DNA sequence: TGTGCCAGCAGCGTAGGGGGGACAGGGGGCAGGGGAGCTTTCTTT.

The chain couples TRBV2 to TRBJ1-1; D gene unclear. The CDR3 extends over 13 amino acids. CDR1 and CDR2 (germline): SNHLY, FYNNEI. The V end lost 6 bases, the J end lost 9 bases, and 17 bases lay between the germline ends. The CDR3 region is CASSPTGSRKAFF. CDR3 nucleotide sequence: TGTGCCAGCAGCCCTACGGGGTCGCGGAAAGCTTTCTTT.

The genes are TRBV19 and TRBJ1-1, with D possibly matching TRBD1 (6 bases). CDR1 is LNHDA, CDR2 SQIVND, per germline (reference sequence). There are 14 residues in the CDR3. V was cut by 0 bases and J by 2 bases, with 7 bases left in between. For the CDR3, the DNA is TGTGCCAGTAGTATAGAGGGGGCTAACACTGAAGCTTTCTTT. Amino acid sequence: CASSIEGANTEAFF.

This rearrangement joins TRBV5-5 to TRBJ1-1, with 8 bases identical to TRBD1. CDR3 size: 14 residues. Per the germline V gene, CDR1 is SGHKS and CDR2 is YYEKEE (reference sequence). The J segment lost 4 bases and the V segment lost 4 bases, leaving 6 bases of the junction unmatched. The DNA for the CDR3 is TGTGCCAGCAGCCCGGGGACAGGCCCCACTGAAGCTTTCTTT. Protein sequence: CASSPGTGPTEAFF.

V and J are TRBV21-1 and TRBJ2-7; TRBD1 is the table's D call, not checked against the DNA. TRBV21-1 is termed a pseudogene. The CDR3 consists of 20 residues. CDR3 nucleotide sequence: TGTGCCAGCAGCAAAGAACGTAGGACAGCCCGATCGGGATCCTCCTACGAGCAGTACTTC. It is translated as CASSKERRTARSGSSYEQYF.

The CDR3 spells CASSQVSSTDTQYF. The CDR3 coding sequence is TGCGCCAGCAGCCAAGTTTCAAGCACAGATACGCAGTATTTT. The chain couples TRBV4-1 to TRBJ2-3; D is unclear. Deletions cut 1 base from V and 0 bases from J, with 5 bases between. CDR3 length: 14 amino acids. Germline V gene lookup returns CDR1 MGHRA and CDR2 YSYEKL.

The CDR3 loop is CASSPGDITGELFF. The CDR3 DNA sequence: TGTGCCAGCAGCCCCGGGGACATCACCGGGGAGCTGTTTTTT. The chain joins TRBV7-6 to TRBJ2-2; D is perhaps TRBD1 (6 bases). This CDR3 has 14 amino acids. Trimming left V 5 bases short and J 4 bases short, with 11 bases between. Germline CDR1 is SGHVS and CDR2 is FNYEAQ.

CDR3 in amino acids: CATLGTSGTPKADEQFF. The CDR3 nucleotides are TGTGCCACCCTAGGGACTAGCGGGACCCCAAAAGCGGATGAGCAGTTCTTC. The V gene is TRBV2, the J gene TRBJ2-1; the match to TRBD2 covers 13 bases. The ends lost 10 bases at V and 8 bases at J; junction bases unmatched: 17. CDR1 is SNHLY and CDR2 is FYNNEI in the germline V gene. This CDR3 is 17 amino acids long.

The chain uses TRBV15 and TRBJ1-4; 7 nucleotides match TRBD1. The CDR3 has 17 residues. Germline V lookup: CDR1 LNHNV, CDR2 YYDKDF (reference sequence). Trimming removed 1 base from V and 1 base from J; junction bases left unmatched: 6. CDR3 sequence: CATSRGGGGLTNEKLFF. The CDR3 bases are TGTGCCACCAGCAGAGGAGGAGGGGGCTTAACTAATGAAAAACTGTTTTTT.

The chain links TRBV9 to TRBJ2-2; TRBD1 matches at 7 bases. CDR1 is SGDLS and CDR2 is YYNGEE in the germline V gene. V shed 3 bases and J 0 bases; nucleotides not matched to a gene: 8. CDR3 length equals 17 residues. Here the CDR3 reads CASSDSTGTANTGELFF. The CDR3 nucleotides are TGTGCCAGCAGCGATTCCACCGGGACAGCGAACACCGGGGAGCTGTTTTTT. The full variable domain, rest sourced from reference TRBV9 and TRBJ2-2, is DSGVTQTPKHLITATGQRVTLRCSPRSGDLSVYWYQQSLDQGLQFLIQYYNGEERAKGNILERFSAQQFPDLHSELNLSSLELGDSALYFCASSDSTGTANTGELFFGEGSRLTVL.

The rearrangement links TRBV29-1 to TRBJ2-5; 7 bases map to TRBD2. This CDR3 is built from 11 residues. The trim removed 4 bases at V and 4 bases at J, leaving 0 bases unmatched. CDR1 is SQVTM and CDR2 is ANQGSEA in the germline V gene. The CDR3 protein is CSVGGGETQYF. The DNA for the CDR3 is TGCAGCGTTGGGGGGGGAGAGACCCAGTACTTC.

The rearrangement joins TRBV6-5 to TRBJ1-2; the match to TRBD1 covers 7 bases. CDR1 and CDR2 from the germline V gene are MNHEY and SVGAGI. Trimming took 5 bases from V and 6 from J; bases not matched to a gene: 9. The CDR3 length is 14 residues. CDR3 in amino acids: CASSGDSYFDGYTF. CDR3 DNA: TGTGCCAGCAGTGGGGACAGCTATTTTGATGGCTACACCTTC.

About this clone: Germline is not matched at one junction end, which may reflect a read error. The genes are TRBV7-7 and TRBJ2-1; D remains unclear. The germline gives CDR1 SSHAT, CDR2 FNYEAQ (reference sequence). The CDR3 runs 13 residues. The CDR3 sequence is CASSLSTDNEQFF. CDR3 coding DNA: TGTGCTAGCAGCTTGAGCACTGACAATGAGCAGTTCTTC.

The V gene is TRBV6-5, the J gene TRBJ1-1, with a weak D call TRBD1 (5 bases). Between the trimmed V and J ends, which lost 0 bases and 7 bases, there was a span of 6 bases. Germline values: CDR1 MNHEY, CDR2 SVGAGI. This CDR3 contains 12 residues. Here the CDR3 DNA reads TGTGCCAGCAGTTACTCAGACAGTGAAGCTTTCTTT. It is translated as CASSYSDSEAFF.

Only one count was recorded for this clone. The gene calls are TRBV6-1 and TRBJ1-4; no definite D call. This CDR3 is built from 13 residues. V was trimmed by 5 bases and J by 13 bases, leaving 17 bases between them. Germline assignment: CDR1 MNHNS and CDR2 SASEGT. The DNA of the CDR3 is TGTGCCAGCAGTCCCTCGCGATGGGAGGCACTGTTTTTT. Residues: CASSPSRWEALFF.